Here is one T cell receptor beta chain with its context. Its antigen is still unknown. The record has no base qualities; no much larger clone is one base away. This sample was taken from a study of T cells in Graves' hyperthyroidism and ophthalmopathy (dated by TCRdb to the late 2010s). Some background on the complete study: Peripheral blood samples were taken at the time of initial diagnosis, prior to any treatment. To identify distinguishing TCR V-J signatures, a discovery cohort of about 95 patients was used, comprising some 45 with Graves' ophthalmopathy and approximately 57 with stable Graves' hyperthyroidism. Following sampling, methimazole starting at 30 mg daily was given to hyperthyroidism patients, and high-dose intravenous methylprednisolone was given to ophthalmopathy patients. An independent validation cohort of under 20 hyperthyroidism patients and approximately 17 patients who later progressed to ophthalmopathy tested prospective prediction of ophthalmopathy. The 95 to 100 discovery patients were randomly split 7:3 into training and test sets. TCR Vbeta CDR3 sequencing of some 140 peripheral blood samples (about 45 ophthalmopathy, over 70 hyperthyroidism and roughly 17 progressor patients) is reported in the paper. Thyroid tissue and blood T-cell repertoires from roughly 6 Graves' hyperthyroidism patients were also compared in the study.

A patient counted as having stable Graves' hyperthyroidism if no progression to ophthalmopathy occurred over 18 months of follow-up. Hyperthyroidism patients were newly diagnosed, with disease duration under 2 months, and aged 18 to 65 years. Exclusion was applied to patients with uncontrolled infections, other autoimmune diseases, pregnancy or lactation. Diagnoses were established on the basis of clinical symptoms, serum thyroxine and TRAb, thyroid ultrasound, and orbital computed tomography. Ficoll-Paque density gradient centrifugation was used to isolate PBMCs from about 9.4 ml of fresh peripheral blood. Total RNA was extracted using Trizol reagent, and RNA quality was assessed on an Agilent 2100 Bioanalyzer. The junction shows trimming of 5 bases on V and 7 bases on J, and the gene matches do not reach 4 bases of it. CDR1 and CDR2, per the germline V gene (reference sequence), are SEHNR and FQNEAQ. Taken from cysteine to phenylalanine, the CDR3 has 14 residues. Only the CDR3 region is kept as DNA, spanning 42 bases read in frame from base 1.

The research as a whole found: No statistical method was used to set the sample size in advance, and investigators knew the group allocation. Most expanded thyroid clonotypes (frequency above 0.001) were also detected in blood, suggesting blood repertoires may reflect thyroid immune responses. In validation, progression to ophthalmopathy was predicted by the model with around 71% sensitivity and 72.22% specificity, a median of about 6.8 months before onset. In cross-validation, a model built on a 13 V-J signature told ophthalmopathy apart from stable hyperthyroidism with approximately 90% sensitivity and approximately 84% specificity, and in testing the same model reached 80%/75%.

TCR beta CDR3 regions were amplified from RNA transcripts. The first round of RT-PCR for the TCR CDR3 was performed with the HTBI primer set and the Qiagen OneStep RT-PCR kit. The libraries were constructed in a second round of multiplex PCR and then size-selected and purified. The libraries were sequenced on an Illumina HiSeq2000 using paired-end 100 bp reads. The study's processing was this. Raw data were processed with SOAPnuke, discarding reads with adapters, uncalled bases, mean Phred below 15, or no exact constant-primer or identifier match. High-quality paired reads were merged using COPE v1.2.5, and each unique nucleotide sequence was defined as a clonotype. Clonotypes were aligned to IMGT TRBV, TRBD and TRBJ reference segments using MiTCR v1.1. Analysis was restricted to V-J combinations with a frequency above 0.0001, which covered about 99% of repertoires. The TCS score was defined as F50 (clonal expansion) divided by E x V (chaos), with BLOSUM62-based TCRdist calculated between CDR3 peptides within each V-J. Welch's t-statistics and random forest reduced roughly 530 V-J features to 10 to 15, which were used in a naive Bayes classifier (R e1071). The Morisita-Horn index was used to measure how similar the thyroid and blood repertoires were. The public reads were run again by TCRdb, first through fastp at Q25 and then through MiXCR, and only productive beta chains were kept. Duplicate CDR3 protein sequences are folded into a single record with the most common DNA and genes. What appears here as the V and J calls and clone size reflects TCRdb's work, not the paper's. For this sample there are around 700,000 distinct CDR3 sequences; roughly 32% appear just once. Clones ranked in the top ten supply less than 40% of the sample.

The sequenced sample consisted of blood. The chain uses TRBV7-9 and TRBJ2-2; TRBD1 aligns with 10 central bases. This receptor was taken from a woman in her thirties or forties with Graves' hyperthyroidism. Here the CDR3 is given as CASSPGQGFGELFF. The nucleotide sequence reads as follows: TGTGCCAGCAGCCCGGGACAGGGGTTCGGGGAGCTGTTTTTT.